This TCR beta chain emerged from a study of T cells after yellow fever vaccination. Whole-study results and caveats: Only a minor proportion of clonotypes was detected across both CD4 and CD8 compartments.

As regards this clonotype: The antigen remains unidentified.

Germline V CDR1 and CDR2: SQVTM, ANQGSEA. V lost 8 bases and J lost 5; bases outside the gene matches: 5. CDR3 size: 11 residues. A universal primer site and UMIs were added as TCR cDNA was made by 5'RACE template switching. From the 5' RACE reads, TCRdb called clonotypes with MiXCR, one entry per CDR3 protein. Here the sample spans about 340,000 distinct CDR3 sequences, 8% to 10% being singletons. Sample: PBMCs, taken on the day of the first yellow fever vaccination. V and J are TRBV29-1 and TRBJ1-2; TRBD1 matches at 7 bases. This clonotype was obtained from a man between 18 and 35 years old who received the YFV17D yellow fever vaccine. The CDR3 loop is CSLGTDYGYTF. The CDR3, as DNA: TGCAGCCTCGGGACAGATTATGGCTACACCTTC.